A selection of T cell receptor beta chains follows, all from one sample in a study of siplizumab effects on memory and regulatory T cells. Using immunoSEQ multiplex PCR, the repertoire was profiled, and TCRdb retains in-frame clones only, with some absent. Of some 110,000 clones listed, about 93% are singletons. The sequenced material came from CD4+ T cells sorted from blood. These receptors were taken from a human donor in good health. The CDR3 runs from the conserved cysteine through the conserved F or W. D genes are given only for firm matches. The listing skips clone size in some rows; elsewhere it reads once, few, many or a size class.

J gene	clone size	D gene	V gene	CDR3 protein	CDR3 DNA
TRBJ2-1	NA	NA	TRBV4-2	CASSQDRGSYNEQFF	TGTGCCAGCAGCCAAGACAGGGGTTCCTACAATGAGCAGTTCTTC
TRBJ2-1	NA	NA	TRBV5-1	CASSLNPDPHNEQFF	TGCGCCAGCAGCTTGAATCCAGACCCACACAATGAGCAGTTCTTC
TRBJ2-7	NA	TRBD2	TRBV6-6	CASRPPTSGGSYEQYF	TGTGCCAGCAGGCCCCCTACTAGCGGGGGCTCCTACGAGCAGTACTTC
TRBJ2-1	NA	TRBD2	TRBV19	CASSHQRLAGGGLKQFF	TGTGCCAGTAGTCACCAACGACTAGCGGGAGGGGGTTTGAAGCAGTTCTTC
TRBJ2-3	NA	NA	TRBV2	CASSEDGGSSTDTQYF	TGTGCCAGCAGTGAAGATGGGGGATCTAGCACAGATACGCAGTATTTT
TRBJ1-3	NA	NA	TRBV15	CATSRGGRSGNTIYF	TGTGCCACCTCGCGGGGGGGAAGGTCTGGAAACACCATATATTTT
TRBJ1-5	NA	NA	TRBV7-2	CASSLMNRAQHF	TGTGCCAGCAGCTTAATGAACAGGGCCCAGCATTTT
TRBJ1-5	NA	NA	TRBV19	CASRQGQTVPQHF	TGTGCCAGTAGACAAGGACAAACAGTGCCCCAGCATTTT
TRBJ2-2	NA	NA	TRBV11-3	CASTLGAGELFF	TGTGCCAGCACCCTAGGGGCCGGGGAGCTGTTTTTT
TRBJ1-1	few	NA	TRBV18	CASSPNIANTEAFF	TGTGCCAGCTCACCAAATATAGCGAACACTGAAGCTTTCTTT
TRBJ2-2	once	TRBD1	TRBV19	CASRVGTGGPTGELFF	TGTGCCAGTCGCGTCGGGACAGGGGGTCCCACCGGGGAGCTGTTTTTT
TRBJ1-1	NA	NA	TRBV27	CASSLTRDTEAFF	TGTGCCAGCAGTCTAACAAGGGACACTGAAGCTTTCTTT
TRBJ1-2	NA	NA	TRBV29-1	CSVEETARRYGYTF	TGCAGCGTTGAAGAAACTGCCCGACGCTATGGCTACACCTTC
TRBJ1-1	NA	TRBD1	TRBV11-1	CASSLADRGAEAFF	TGTGCCAGCAGCTTAGCTGACAGGGGCGCTGAAGCTTTCTTT
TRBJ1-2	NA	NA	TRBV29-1	CSVEARVGYGYTF	TGCAGCGTTGAAGCCAGGGTAGGCTATGGCTACACCTTC
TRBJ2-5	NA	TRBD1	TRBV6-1	CASSEEGTGGETQYF	TGTGCCAGCAGTGAAGAGGGGACAGGGGGAGAGACCCAGTACTTC
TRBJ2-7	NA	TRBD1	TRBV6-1	CASSEGTGRSYEQYF	TGTGCCAGCAGTGAAGGGACAGGGCGCTCCTACGAGCAGTACTTC
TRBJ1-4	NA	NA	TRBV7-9	CASSYTTTNEKLFF	TGTGCCAGCAGTTACACAACAACTAATGAAAAACTGTTTTTT
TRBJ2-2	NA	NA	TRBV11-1	CASSLYNTGELFF	TGTGCCAGCAGCTTATACAACACCGGGGAGCTGTTTTTT
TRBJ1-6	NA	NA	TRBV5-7	CASSLVGGRSPLHF	TGTGCCAGCAGCTTGGTAGGAGGTCGGTCACCCCTCCACTTT
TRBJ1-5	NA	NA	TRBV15	CATSRDASQPQHF	TGTGCCACCAGCAGAGATGCTAGTCAGCCCCAGCATTTT
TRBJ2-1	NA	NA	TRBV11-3	CASSLDSPAFAQFF	TGTGCCAGCAGCTTAGATTCGCCCGCCTTTGCGCAGTTCTTC
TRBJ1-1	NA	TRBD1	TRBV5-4	CASSVIRGDTEAFF	TGTGCCAGCAGCGTAATCAGGGGGGACACTGAAGCTTTCTTT
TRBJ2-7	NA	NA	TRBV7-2	CASSLSDYEQYF	TGTGCCAGCAGCTTATCGGACTACGAGCAGTACTTC
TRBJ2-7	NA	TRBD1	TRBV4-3	CASSQGTGGVSYEQYF	TGCGCCAGCAGCCAAGGGACAGGGGGCGTCTCCTACGAGCAGTACTTC
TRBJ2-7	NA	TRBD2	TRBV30	CAWSVTSGRASSEQYF	TGTGCCTGGAGTGTAACTAGCGGGAGGGCCTCAAGTGAGCAGTACTTC
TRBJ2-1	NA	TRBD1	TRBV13	CASRIGQGWSYNEQFF	TGTGCCAGCAGAATAGGACAGGGTTGGTCCTACAATGAGCAGTTCTTC
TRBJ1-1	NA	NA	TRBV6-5	CASSPTLGGSTEAFF	TGTGCCAGCAGTCCAACATTGGGAGGCTCAACTGAAGCTTTCTTT
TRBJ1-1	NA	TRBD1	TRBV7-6	CASKPISGTGTHRREAFF	TGTGCCAGCAAACCGATCTCCGGGACAGGGACCCACCGACGTGAAGCTTTCTTT
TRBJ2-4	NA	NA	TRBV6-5	CASSLTGTKNIQYF	TGTGCCAGCAGTCTTACGGGGACCAAAAACATTCAGTACTTC
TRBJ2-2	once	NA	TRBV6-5	CASSYVSGTGELFF	TGTGCCAGCAGTTACGTTTCGGGCACCGGGGAGCTGTTTTTT
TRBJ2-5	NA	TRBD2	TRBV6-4	CASRGTSHQETQYF	TGTGCCAGCAGGGGGACTAGCCACCAAGAGACCCAGTACTTC
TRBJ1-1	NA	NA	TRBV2	CASSLSNTEAFF	TGTGCCAGCAGTTTGTCGAACACTGAAGCTTTCTTT
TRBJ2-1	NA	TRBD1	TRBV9	CASSVERGRLDEQFF	TGTGCCAGCAGCGTAGAGAGGGGGCGCTTGGATGAGCAGTTCTTC
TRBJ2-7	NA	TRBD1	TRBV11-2	CASSLGSYDSGTAYEQYF	TGTGCCAGCAGCTTAGGTAGCTACGACTCCGGGACAGCCTACGAGCAGTACTTC
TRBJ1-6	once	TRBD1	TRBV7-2	CASSLVGQGASPLHF	TGTGCCAGCAGCTTAGTTGGACAGGGAGCTTCACCCCTCCACTTT
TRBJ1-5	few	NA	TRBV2	CASTIRGTQPQHF	TGTGCCAGCACCATAAGGGGGACTCAGCCCCAGCATTTT
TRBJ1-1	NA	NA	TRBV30	CAWSVSFSAEAFF	TGTGCCTGGAGTGTATCTTTTTCGGCTGAAGCTTTCTTT
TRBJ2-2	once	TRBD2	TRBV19	CASSIGGGKSPGELFF	TGTGCCAGTAGTATCGGGGGAGGGAAATCGCCCGGGGAGCTGTTTTTT
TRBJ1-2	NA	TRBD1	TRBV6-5	CASSPGTGDHGYTF	TGTGCCAGCAGCCCCGGGACAGGGGATCATGGCTACACCTTC
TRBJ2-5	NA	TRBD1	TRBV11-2	CASSVRDRMEETQYF	TGTGCCAGCAGCGTAAGGGACAGGATGGAAGAGACCCAGTACTTC
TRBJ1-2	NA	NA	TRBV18	CASSPPGVNYGYTF	TGTGCCAGCTCACCACCGGGGGTTAACTATGGCTACACCTTC